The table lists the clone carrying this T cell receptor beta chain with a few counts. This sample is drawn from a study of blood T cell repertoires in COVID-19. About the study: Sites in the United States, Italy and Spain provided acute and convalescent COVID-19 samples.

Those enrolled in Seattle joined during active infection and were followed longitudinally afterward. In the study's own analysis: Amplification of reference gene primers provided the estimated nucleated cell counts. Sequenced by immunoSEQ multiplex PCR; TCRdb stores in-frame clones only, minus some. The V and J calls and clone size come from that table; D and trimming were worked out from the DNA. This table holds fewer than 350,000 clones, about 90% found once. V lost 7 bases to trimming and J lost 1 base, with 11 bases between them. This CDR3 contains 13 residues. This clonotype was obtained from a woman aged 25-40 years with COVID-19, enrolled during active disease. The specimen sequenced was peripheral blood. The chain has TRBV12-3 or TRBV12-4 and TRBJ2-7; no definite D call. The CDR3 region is CASTTYGSYEQYF. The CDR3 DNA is TGTGCCAGCACCACATACGGGTCCTACGAGCAGTACTTC.